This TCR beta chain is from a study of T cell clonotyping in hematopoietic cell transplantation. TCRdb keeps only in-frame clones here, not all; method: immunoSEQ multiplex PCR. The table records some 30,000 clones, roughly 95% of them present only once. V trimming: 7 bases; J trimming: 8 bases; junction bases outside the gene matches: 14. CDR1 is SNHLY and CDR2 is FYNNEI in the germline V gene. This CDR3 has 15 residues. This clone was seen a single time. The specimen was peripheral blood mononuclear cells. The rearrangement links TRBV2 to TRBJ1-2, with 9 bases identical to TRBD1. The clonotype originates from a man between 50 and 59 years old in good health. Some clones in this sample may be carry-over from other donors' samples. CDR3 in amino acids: CASTGTGKAMWGYTF. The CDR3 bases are TGTGCCAGCACCGGGACAGGGAAAGCTATGTGGGGCTACACCTTC. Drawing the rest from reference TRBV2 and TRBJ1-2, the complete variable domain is EPEVTQTPSHQVTQMGQEVILRCVPISNHLYFYWYRQILGQKVEFLVSFYNNEISEKSEIFDDQFSVERPDGSNFTLKIRSTKLEDSAMYFCASTGTGKAMWGYTFGSGTRLTVV.